Sequencing of this T cell receptor beta chain was carried out in a study of identical twins. Study results and caveats: Models underestimated how often monozygotic twins shared out-of-frame TCR alpha. Out-of-frame alpha sequences shared by twins were enriched for low generation probability.

Remarks on this clonotype: The antigen is unknown.

Trimming removed 4 bases from V and 11 bases from J; junction bases left unmatched: 2. The CDR3 consists of 11 residues. The germline V gene encodes CDR1 MNHEY and CDR2 SMNVEV (reference sequence). Template switching, a step in the protocol, added a universal primer site, and cDNA carried unique molecular identifiers. From the 5' RACE reads, TCRdb called clonotypes with MiXCR, one entry per CDR3 protein. The table includes 1.5 million to 2 million distinct CDR3 sequences, under 35% detected once. The chain uses TRBV27 and TRBJ1-1; TRBD1 matches 9 bases. Input material: cord blood. The TCR sequence derives from a newborn girl in good health. CDR3 nucleotide sequence: TGTGCCAGCAGTTCCGGACAGGGGGCTTTCTTT. It codes for CASSSGQGAFF.